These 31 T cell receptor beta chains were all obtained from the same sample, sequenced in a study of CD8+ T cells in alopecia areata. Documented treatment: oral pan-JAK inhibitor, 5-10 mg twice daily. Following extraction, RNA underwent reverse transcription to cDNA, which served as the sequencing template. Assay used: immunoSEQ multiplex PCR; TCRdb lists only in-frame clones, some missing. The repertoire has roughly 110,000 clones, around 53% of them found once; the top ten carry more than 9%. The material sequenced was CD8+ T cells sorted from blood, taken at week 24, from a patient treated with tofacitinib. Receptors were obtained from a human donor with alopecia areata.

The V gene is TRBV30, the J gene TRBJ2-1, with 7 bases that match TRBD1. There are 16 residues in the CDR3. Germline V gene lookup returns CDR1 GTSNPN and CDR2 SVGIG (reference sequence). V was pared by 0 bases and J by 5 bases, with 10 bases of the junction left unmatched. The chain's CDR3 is CAWSVLRGPIHNEQFF. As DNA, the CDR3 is TGTGCCTGGAGTGTCCTGAGGGGGCCGATACACAATGAGCAGTTCTTC. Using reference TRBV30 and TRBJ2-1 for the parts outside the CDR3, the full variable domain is SQTIHQWPATLVQPVGSPLSLECTVEGTSNPNLYWYRQAAGRGLQLLFYSVGIGQISSEVPQNLSASRPQDRQFILSSKKLLLSDSGFYLCAWSVLRGPIHNEQFFGPGTRLTVL.

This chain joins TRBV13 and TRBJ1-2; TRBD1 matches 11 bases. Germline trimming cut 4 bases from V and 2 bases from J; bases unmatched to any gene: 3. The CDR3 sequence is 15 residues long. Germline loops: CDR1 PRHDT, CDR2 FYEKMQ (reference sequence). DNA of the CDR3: TGTGCCAGCAGCTCCCGGACAGGGGGCAACTATGGCTACACCTTC. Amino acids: CASSSRTGGNYGYTF.

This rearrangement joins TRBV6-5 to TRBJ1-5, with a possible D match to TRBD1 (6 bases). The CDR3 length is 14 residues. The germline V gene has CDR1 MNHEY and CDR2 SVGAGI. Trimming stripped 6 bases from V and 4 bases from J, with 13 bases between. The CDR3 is CASRNLGGNQPQHF. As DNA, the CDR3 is TGTGCCAGCAGGAATCTAGGGGGTAATCAGCCCCAGCATTTT.

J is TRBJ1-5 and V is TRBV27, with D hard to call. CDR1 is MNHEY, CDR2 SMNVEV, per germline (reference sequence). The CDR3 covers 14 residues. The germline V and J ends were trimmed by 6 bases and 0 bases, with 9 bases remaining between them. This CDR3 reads CASRPGGSNQPQHF. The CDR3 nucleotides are TGTGCCAGCAGACCCGGCGGTAGCAATCAGCCCCAGCATTTT.

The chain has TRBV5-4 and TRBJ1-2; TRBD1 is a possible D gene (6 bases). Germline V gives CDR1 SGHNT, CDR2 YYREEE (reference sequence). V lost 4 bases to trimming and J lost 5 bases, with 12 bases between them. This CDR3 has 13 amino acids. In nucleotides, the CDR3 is TGTGCCAGCAGCCCGAGGGGGGATTATGGCTACACCTTC. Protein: CASSPRGDYGYTF.

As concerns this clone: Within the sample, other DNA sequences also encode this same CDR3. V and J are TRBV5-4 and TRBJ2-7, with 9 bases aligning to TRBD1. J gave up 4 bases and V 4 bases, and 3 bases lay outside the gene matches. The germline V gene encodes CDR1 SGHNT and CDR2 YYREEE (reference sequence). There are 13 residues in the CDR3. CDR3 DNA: TGTGCCAGCAGCCAGGACAGGGGTTACGAGCAGTACTTC. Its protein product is CASSQDRGYEQYF.

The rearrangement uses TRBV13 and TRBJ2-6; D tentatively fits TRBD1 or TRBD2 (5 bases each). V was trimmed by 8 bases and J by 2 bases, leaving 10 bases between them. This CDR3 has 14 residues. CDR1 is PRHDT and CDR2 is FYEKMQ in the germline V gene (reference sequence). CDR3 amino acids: CASLWGPGANVLTF. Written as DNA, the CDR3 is TGTGCCAGCCTTTGGGGACCTGGGGCCAACGTCCTGACTTTC.

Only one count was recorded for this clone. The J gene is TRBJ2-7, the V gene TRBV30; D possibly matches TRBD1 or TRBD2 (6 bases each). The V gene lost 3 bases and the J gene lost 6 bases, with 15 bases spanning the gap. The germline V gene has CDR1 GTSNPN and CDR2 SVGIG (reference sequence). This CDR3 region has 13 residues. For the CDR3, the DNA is TGTGCCTGGAGCCCCATGGGGGGCAGCGAGCAGTACTTC. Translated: CAWSPMGGSEQYF.

Written as DNA, the CDR3 is TGTGCCAGCAGTTACGCTAGCGGGAGCACAGATACGCAGTATTTT. Protein sequence: CASSYASGSTDTQYF. J is TRBJ2-3 and V is TRBV6-5, with TRBD2 matching over 8 bases. V lost 2 bases, J lost 0 bases, and 1 base stayed unmatched. The CDR3 sequence is 15 residues long. Germline V gene lookup returns CDR1 MNHEY and CDR2 SVGAGI.

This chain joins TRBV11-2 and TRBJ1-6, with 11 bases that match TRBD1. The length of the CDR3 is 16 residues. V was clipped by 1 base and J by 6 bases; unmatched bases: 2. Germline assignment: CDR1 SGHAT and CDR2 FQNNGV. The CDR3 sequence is CASSLGGQGANSPLHF. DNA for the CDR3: TGTGCCAGCAGCTTAGGCGGACAGGGGGCTAATTCACCCCTCCACTTT.

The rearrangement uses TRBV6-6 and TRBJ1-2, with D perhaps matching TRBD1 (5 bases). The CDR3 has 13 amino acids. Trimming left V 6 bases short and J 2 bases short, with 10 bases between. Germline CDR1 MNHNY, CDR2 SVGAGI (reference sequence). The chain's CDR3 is CASRAGSNYGYTF. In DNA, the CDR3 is TGTGCCAGCAGGGCAGGGTCCAACTATGGCTACACCTTC.

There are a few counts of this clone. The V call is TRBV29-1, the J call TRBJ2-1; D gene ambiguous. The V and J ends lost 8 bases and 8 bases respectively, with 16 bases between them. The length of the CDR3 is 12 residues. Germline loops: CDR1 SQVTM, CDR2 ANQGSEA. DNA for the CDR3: TGCAGCCTAAGACTGGTTGGCGATGAGCAGTTCTTC. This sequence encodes CSLRLVGDEQFF.

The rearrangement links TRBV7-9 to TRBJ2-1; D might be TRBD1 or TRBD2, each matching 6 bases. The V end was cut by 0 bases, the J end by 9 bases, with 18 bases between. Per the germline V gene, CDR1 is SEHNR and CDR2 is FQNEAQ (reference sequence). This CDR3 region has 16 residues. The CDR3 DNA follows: TGTGCCAGCAGCTTAGCGCTCCGGGGGCTGAGCGGTGAGCAGTTCTTC. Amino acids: CASSLALRGLSGEQFF.

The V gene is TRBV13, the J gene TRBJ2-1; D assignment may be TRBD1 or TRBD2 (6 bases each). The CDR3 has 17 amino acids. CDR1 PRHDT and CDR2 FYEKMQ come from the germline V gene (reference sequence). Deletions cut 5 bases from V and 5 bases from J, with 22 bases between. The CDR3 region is CASSPTFGGPGDNEQFF. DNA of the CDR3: TGTGCCAGCAGCCCGACTTTTGGGGGGCCAGGCGACAATGAGCAGTTCTTC.

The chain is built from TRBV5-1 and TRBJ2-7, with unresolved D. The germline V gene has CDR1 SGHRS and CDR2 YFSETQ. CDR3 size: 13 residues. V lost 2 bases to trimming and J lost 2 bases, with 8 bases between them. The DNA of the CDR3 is TGCGCCAGCAGCTTTGGGGTAGCCTACGAGCAGTACTTC. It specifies CASSFGVAYEQYF.

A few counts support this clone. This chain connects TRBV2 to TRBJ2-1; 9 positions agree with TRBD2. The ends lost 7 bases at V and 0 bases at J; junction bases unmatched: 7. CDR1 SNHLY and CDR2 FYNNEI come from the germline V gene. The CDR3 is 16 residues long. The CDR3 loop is CASTEGGGASYNEQFF. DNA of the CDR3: TGTGCCAGCACCGAGGGCGGGGGGGCCTCCTACAATGAGCAGTTCTTC.

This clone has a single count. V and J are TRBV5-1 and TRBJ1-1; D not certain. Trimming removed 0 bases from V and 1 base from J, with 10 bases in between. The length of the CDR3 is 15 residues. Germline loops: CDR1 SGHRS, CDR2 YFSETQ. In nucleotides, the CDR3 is TGCGCCAGCAGCTTGGAAGTAGAGGAGAACACTGAAGCTTTCTTT. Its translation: CASSLEVEENTEAFF.

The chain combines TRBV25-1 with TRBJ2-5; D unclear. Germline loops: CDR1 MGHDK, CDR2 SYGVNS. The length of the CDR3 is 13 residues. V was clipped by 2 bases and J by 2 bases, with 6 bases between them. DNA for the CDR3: TGTGCCAGCAGTGAAACGGAACAAGAGACCCAGTACTTC. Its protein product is CASSETEQETQYF. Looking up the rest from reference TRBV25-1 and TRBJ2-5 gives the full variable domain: EADIYQTPRYLVIGTGKKITLECSQTMGHDKMYWYQQDPGMELHLIHYSYGVNSTEKGDLSSESTVSRIRTEHFPLTLESARPSHTSQYLCASSETEQETQYFGPGTRLLVL.

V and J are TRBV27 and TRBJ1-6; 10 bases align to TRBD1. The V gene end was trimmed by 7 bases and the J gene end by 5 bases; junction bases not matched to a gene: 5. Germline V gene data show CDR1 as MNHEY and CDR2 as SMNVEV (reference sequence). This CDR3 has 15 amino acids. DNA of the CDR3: TGTGCCAGCACCAAGACAGGGGGCCATAATTCACCCCTCCACTTT. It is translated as CASTKTGGHNSPLHF.

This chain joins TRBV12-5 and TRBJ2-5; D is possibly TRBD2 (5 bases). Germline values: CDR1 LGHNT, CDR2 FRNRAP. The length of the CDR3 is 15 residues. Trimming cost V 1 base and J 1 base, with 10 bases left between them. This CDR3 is CASGLARTRQETQYF. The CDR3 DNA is TGTGCTAGTGGTTTGGCTCGGACTCGCCAAGAGACCCAGTACTTC.

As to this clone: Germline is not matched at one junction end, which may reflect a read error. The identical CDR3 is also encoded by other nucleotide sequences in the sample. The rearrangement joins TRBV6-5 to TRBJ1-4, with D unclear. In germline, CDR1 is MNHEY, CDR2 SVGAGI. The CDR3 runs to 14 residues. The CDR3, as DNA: TGTGCCAGCAGTTGGCATGGAACTAATGAGAAACTGTTTTTT. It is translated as CASSWHGTNEKLFF.

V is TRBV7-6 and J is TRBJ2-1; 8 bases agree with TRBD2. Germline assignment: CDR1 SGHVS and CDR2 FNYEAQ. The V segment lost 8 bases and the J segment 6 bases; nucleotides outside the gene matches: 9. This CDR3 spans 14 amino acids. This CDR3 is CASGNGGAANEQFF. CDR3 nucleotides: TGTGCCAGCGGAAACGGGGGGGCCGCCAATGAGCAGTTCTTC.

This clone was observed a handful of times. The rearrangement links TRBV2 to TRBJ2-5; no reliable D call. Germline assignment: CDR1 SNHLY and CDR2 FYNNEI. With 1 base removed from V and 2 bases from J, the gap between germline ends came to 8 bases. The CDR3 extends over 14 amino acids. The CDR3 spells CASSEGLMQETQYF. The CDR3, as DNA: TGTGCCAGCAGTGAAGGACTGATGCAAGAGACCCAGTACTTC.

CDR3 sequence (DNA): TGCGCCAGCAGCTTGGACAGGGTTAACTATGGCTACACCTTC. Translating gives CASSLDRVNYGYTF. V is TRBV5-1 and J is TRBJ1-2; D may be TRBD1 (6 bases). CDR1 and CDR2 from the germline V gene are SGHRS and YFSETQ. The CDR3 runs to 14 residues. Deletions cut 0 bases from V and 1 base from J, with 7 bases between.

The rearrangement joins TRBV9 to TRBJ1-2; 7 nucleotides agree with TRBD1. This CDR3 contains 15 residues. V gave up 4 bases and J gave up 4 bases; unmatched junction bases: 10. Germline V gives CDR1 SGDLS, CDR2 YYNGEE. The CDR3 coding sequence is TGTGCCAGCAGCCAGCGGTCGGACAGGTCCTATGGCTACACCTTC. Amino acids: CASSQRSDRSYGYTF.

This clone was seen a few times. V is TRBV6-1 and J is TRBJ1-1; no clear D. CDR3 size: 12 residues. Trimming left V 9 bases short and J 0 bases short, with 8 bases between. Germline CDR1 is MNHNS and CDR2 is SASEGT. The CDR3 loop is CASTDLNTEAFF. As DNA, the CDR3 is TGTGCCAGTACAGACTTGAACACTGAAGCTTTCTTT.

In DNA, the CDR3 is TGTGCCAGCAGTCCCACAGGGTACACAGATACGCAGTATTTT. This gives the protein CASSPTGYTDTQYF. The J gene is TRBJ2-3, the V gene TRBV6-5; possibly TRBD1 for D (6 bases). Trimming stripped 5 bases from V and 2 bases from J, with 11 bases between. The CDR3 has 14 amino acids. From germline, CDR1 is MNHEY and CDR2 SVGAGI.

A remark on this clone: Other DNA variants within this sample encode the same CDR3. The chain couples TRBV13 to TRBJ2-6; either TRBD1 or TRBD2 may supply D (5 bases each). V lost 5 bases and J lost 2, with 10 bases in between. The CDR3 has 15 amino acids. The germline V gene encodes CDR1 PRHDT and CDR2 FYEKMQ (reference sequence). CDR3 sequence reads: CASSPRGTGANVLTF. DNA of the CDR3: TGTGCCAGCAGCCCCCGGGGCACTGGGGCCAACGTCCTGACTTTC.

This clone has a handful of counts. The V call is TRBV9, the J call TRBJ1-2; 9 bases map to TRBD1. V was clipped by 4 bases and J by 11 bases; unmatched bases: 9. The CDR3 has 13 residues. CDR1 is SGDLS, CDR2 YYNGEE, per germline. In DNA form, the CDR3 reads TGTGCCAGCAGCCCCCGGGGGACAGGGCATTACACCTTC. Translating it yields CASSPRGTGHYTF.

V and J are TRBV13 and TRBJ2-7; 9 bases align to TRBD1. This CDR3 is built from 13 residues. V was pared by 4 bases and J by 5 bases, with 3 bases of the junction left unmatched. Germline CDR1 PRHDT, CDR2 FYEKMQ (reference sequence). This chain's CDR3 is CASSSGTGNEQYF. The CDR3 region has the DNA TGTGCCAGCAGCTCCGGGACAGGGAACGAGCAGTACTTC.

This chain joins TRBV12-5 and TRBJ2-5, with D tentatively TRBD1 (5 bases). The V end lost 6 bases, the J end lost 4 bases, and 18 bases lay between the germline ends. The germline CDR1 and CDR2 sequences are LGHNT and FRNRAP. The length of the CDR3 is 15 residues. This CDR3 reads CASGRHRSFGETQYF. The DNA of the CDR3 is TGTGCTAGTGGCCGCCACAGGAGTTTTGGAGAGACCCAGTACTTC.